What follows is one T cell receptor (beta chain) and its context. This sample was taken from a study of blood T cell repertoires in COVID-19. Some clones are missing from TCRdb's copy, which holds only in-frame ones; the method was immunoSEQ multiplex PCR. The sample shows 110,000 to 150,000 clones, under 90% of them seen only once. Germline V lookup: CDR1 SQVTM, CDR2 ANQGSEA. J lost 7 bases, V lost 4 bases, and 5 bases had no gene match. The CDR3 is made up of 13 amino acids. The chain employs TRBV29-1 and TRBJ2-3, with 10 bases that match TRBD1. The sample was peripheral blood. The clonotype originates from a woman older than 75 in a cohort sampled during active or convalescent COVID-19. The CDR3 spells CSVARQGANTQYF. CDR3 nucleotides: TGCAGCGTTGCGAGACAGGGGGCGAATACGCAGTATTTT.